This TCR beta chain was recovered during a study of blood T cell repertoires in COVID-19 (TCRdb year 2020). With respect to the entire study: Samples covering the acute and convalescent phases of COVID-19 were provided by collaborators in the United States, Italy and Spain. A freely available public database, intended as a resource for researchers studying the immune response to SARS-CoV-2, is where the repertoires were released. Samples were obtained from the ongoing ImmuneRACE study (first 160 participants) and from over 1,000 subjects provided by 6 global collaborators. The material from the prospective study consisted of cDNA or gDNA derived from T cells, B-cell-depleted T cells, or PBMCs. The sample metadata nearly always contained a de-identified subject ID, COVID-19 status, age in years and sex. Subjects who had been exposed to COVID-19, were actively infected with it, or had recovered from it provided the deeply sampled blood TCRbeta repertoires that made up the dataset. Where HLA class I and class II types were available, the types were taken from metadata supplied by the sample provider, not from assay-based typing. On the study overall, not on this receptor specifically: Clinical and demographic metadata were provided uncurated, with the amount varying by source and participant.

TCRbeta CDR3 regions were amplified from genomic DNA using the immunoSEQ Assay, a bias-controlled multiplex PCR. The source study handled its data this way. The number of nucleated cells in each sample was estimated from the amplification of reference gene primers within the assay. Sequence reads were collapsed and filtered to measure the absolute abundance of every unique TCRbeta CDR3 rearrangement. For each sample, productive Simpson clonality was calculated by taking the square root of Simpson's diversity index across productive rearrangements. In its TCRdb copy, this immuneACCESS table keeps in-frame sequences only and misses some clones. Where compared with another copy, unresolved V genes explain less than half of these, and the others have no known cause. The V and J calls and clone size come from that table; D and trimming were worked out from the DNA. The sample profile shows about 170,000 clones; 75% to 90% of them were found once. The leading ten clones occupy about 4.4% of the sample.

Concerning this clone: The antigen it recognizes is unknown. No much larger clonotype is one base removed from it; base qualities were not supplied.

Participants in the prospective study were enrolled through a virtual design, were aged roughly 18 to 100 years, and lived in 24 United States geographic areas. In the prospective study, cohorts were assigned on the basis of participant-reported clinical history obtained from a screening survey and a study questionnaire. For ImmuneRACE Cohort 3, a participant was defined as recovered based on two consecutive negative NP/OP PCR tests, clearance by a healthcare professional, or resolution of symptoms. In the prospective study, whole blood, serum and a nasopharyngeal or oropharyngeal swab were collected from each participant by mobile phlebotomists. Additional blood draws and questionnaires over an approximately two-month period could optionally be provided by prospective study participants. Before DNA extraction, blood samples from the prospective study were shipped at room temperature or frozen.

Material for sequencing was PBMCs or T cells enriched from blood (not recorded which). The source of this sequence is a woman in her forties or fifties who had recovered from COVID-19.

The DNA sequence is as follows: TGTGCCAGCAGTGATCCGGGACAGGGTGTTTATGGCTACACCTTC. Its protein is CASSDPGQGVYGYTF. The V gene is TRBV2 and the J gene is TRBJ1-2; 9 middle bases align to TRBD1. The CDR3 goes from the cysteine to the phenylalanine over 15 residues. Only the CDR3 region is kept as DNA, spanning 45 bases read in frame from base 1. For this chain, trimming is 3 bases at the V end and 5 bases at the J end, and the number of junction bases without a gene match is 7. The germline V gene gives CDR1 as SNHLY and CDR2 as FYNNEI.